The sequence of this T cell receptor (beta chain) was determined in a study of cytomegalovirus exposure and HLA in healthy donors. This CDR3 region has 16 residues. The V segment lost 1 base and the J segment 3 bases; nucleotides outside the gene matches: 5. Germline V gene lookup returns CDR1 SGHNT and CDR2 YYREEE (reference sequence). PCR used 60 Vbeta primers and 13 Jbeta primers. This table comes from immunoSEQ multiplex PCR, and its TCRdb copy is limited to in-frame clones, with some not included. This table lists some 180,000 clones. The TCR sequence derives from a man aged 30 to 45 in good health and CMV-seronegative. Material for sequencing was PBMCs. V usage is TRBV5-4 and J usage is TRBJ2-5; 11 bases align to TRBD2. The CDR3 spells CASSLSPGLAEETQYF. The CDR3 DNA follows: TGTGCCAGCAGCTTGTCCCCGGGACTAGCGGAAGAGACCCAGTACTTC.